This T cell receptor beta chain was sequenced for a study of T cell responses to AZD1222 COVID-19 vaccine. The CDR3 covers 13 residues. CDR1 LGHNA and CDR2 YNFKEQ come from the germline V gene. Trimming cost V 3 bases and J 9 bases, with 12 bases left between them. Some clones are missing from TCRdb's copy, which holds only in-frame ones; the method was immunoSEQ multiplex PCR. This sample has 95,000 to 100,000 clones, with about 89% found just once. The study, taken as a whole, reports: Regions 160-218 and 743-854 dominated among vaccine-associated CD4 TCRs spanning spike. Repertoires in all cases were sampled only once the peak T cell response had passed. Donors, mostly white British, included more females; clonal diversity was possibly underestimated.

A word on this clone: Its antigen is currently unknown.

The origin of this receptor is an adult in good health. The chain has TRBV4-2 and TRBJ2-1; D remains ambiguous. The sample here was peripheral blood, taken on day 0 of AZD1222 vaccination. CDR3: CASSQILVSEQFF. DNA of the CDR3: TGTGCCAGCAGCCAGATTCTGGTTTCTGAGCAGTTCTTC.